This paragraph covers one TCR beta chain sequence. No antigen is known for it. The CDR3 has 22 residues. In germline, CDR1 is ENHRY, CDR2 SYGVKD. V lost 2 bases, J lost 2 bases, and 24 bases stayed unmatched. Documented time point: week 23, last vaccination. Vaccination used 300 ug of mutant IDH1 20-mer peptide per dose, with topical imiquimod. Donors harbored newly found WHO grade 3 or 4 IDH1-mutant, ATRX-lost astrocytomas. The source of the sample is a study of a mutant IDH1 vaccine in newly diagnosed glioma. At the level of the study: Eight vaccinations reached patients in weeks 1, 3, 5, 7, 11, 15, 19 and 23. Every participant had undergone radiotherapy, temozolomide, or both before, and most underwent both. Beginning 4-6 weeks after radiotherapy alone, or with temozolomide cycles, vaccination took place.

Method: immunoSEQ multiplex PCR; TCRdb's copy keeps in-frame clones and lacks some. The sample consists of more than 35,000 clones, 75% to 85% of them appearing once. The rearrangement joins TRBV10-3 to TRBJ1-5; 7 nucleotides agree with TRBD1. The sequence derives from a man in his forties with glioma. The material was PBMCs, obtained from a glioma patient whose treatment included an IDH1 peptide vaccine. CDR3 sequence (DNA): TGTGCCATCAGTGAGATCTGGAGCCCGCCCCTACAGGGGACCCCTGGCAATCAGCCCCAGCATTTT. It specifies CAISEIWSPPLQGTPGNQPQHF.